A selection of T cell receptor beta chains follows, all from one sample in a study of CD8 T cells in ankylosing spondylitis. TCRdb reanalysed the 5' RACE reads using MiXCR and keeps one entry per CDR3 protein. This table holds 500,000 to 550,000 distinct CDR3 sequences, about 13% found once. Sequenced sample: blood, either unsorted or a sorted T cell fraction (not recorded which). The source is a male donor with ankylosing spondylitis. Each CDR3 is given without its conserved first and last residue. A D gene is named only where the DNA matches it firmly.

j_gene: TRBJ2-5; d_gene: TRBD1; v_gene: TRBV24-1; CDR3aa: ATSDLGQAQETQY
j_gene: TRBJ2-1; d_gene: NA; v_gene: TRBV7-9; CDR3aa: ASSQQHNEQF
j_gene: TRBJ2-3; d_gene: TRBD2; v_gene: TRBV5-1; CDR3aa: ASAGGTDTQY
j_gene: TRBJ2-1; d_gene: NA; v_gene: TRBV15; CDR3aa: ATSRDHPSQSYNEQF
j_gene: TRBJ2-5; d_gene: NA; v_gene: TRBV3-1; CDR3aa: ASSQTRETQY
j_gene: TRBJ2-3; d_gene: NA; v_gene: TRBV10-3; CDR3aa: AISDPWTDTQY
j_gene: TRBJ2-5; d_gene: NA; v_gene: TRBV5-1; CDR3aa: ASSLDQWETQY
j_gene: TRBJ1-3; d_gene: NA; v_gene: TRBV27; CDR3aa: ASSLRGAGGNTIY
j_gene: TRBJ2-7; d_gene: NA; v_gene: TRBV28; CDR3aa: ASSLEGPRVRV
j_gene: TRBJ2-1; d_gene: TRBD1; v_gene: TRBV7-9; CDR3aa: ASSLETGRNEQF
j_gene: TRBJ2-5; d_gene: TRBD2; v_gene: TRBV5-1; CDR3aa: ASSQGGFIETQY
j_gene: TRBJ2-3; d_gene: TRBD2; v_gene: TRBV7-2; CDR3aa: ASSLVGGPADTQY
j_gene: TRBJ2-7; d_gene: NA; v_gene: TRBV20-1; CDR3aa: SASDSYEQY
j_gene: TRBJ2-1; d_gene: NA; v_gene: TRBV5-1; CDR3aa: ASSSDSGRDEQF
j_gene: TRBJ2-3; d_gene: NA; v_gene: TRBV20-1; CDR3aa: SARTGYTDTQY
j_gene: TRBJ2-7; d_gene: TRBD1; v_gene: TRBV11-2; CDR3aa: ASSFGTGAYEQY
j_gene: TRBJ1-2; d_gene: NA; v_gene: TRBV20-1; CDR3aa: SAREGGTGAHYGYT
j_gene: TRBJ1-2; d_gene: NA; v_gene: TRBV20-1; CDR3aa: SAFLYGYT
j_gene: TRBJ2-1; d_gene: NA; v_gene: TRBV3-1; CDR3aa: ASSQKASRVNEQF
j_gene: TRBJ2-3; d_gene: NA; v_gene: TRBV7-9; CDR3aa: ASSLALAPSTDTQY
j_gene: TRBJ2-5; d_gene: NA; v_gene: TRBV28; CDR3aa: ASSWGRGVETQY
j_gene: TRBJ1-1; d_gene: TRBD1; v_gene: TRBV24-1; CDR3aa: ATSVTTPGQGAANTEAF
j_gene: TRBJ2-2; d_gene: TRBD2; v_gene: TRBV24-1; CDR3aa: ATSVNTQREVTGELF
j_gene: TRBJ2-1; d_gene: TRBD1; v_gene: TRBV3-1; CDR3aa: ASSQSGTGEF
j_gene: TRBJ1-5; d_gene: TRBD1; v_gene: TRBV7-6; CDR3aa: ASSAGTGGGNQPQH
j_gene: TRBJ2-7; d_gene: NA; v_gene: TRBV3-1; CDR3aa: ASSLTPGGPDEQY
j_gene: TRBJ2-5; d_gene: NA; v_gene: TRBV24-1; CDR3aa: ATSDGRTQETQY
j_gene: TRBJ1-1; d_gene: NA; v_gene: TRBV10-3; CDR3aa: AISERVRNLNTEAF
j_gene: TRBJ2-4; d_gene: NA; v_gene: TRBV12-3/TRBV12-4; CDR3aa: ASSLRQGAKNIQY
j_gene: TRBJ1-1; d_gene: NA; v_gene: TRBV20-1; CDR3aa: SAREATGYTEAF
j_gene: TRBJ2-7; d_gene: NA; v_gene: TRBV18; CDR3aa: ASAERDSYYEQY
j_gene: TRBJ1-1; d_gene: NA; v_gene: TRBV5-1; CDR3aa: ASSLADSFRTEVF
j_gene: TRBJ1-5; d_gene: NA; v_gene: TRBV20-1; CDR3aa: SASGSRAFQPQH
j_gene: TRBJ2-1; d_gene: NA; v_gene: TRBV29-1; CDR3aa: SVEPRGYEQF
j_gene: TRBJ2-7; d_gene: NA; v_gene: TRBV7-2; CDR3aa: ASSLRDGKGYEQY
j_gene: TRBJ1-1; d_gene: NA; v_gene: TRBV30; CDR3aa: AWSVGHPTEAF
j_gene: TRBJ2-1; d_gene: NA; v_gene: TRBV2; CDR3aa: ASSSTREQF
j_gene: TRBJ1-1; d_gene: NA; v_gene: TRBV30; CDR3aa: AWSVLTEAF
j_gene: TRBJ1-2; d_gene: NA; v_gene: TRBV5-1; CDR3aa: ASSLTGTNYGYT
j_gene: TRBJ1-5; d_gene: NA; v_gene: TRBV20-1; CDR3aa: SARPLTGISNNQPQH
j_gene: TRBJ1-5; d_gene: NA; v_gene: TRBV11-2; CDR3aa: ASSFRVDQPQH
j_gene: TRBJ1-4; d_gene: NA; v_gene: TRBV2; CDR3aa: ASSGGRSEKLF
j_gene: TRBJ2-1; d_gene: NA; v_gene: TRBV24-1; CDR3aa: ATSDPDRPNNEQF